The 8 T cell receptor beta chains in this list originate from one sample, sequenced in a study of blood T cell repertoires in COVID-19 (TCRdb year 2020). The library was prepared using the immunoSEQ multiplex PCR assay. TCRdb re-hosts the immuneACCESS table, in-frame sequences only. Its copies lack some clones; in the studies checked, an unresolved V gene accounts for under half of them, and the cause for the rest is not known. A total of 370,000 or so clones appear in this sample, 87% of them only once. In total, the top ten clones hold 1.3% of the sample. The specimen sequenced was PBMCs or T cells enriched from blood (not recorded which). The receptors stem from a man aged 25-45 years who had recovered from COVID-19.

The chain recombines TRBV19 with TRBJ1-2; tentative D call: TRBD1 (6 bases). Germline CDR1 reads LNHDA; CDR2 reads SQIVND (reference sequence). The CDR3 has 14 amino acids. V was clipped by 2 bases and J by 0 bases, with 7 bases between them. The CDR3 reads CASSIQGTNYGYTF. In DNA, the CDR3 is TGTGCCAGTAGTATACAGGGGACTAACTATGGCTACACCTTC. Full variable domain (missing parts from reference TRBV19 and TRBJ1-2): DGGITQSPKYLFRKEGQNVTLSCEQNLNHDAMYWYRQDPGQGLRLIYYSQIVNDFQKGDIAEGYSVSREKKESFPLTVTSAQKNPTAFYLCASSIQGTNYGYTFGSGTRLTVV.

The V and J genes are TRBV7-8 and TRBJ2-7; D unresolved. This CDR3 region has 11 residues. Germline V gene data show CDR1 as SGHVS and CDR2 as FQNEAQ. V was clipped by 5 bases and J by 3 bases, with 5 bases between them. This CDR3 is CASSPSYEQYF. The CDR3 DNA follows: TGTGCCAGCAGCCCCAGCTACGAGCAGTACTTC.

J is TRBJ1-3 and V is TRBV3-1 (or the pseudogene TRBV3-2); D call uncertain. This CDR3 region has 16 residues. Germline V gene data show CDR1 as LGHDT and CDR2 as YNNKEL (reference sequence). The V end lost 0 bases, the J end lost 4 bases, and 13 bases lay between the germline ends. As DNA, the CDR3 is TGTGCCAGCAGCCAAGAAACGACATCCAGAGGAAACACCATATATTTT. It specifies CASSQETTSRGNTIYF.

The chain combines TRBV6-6 with TRBJ1-2; D is perhaps TRBD1 (6 bases). CDR3 length: 15 residues. Per germline, CDR1 MNHNY and CDR2 SVGAGI (reference sequence). The ends were cut back, 6 bases at V and 4 bases at J, with 18 bases in the middle. The CDR3 sequence is CASSQQGTGTYGYTF. DNA for the CDR3: TGTGCCAGCAGCCAACAGGGAACAGGGACCTATGGCTACACCTTC.

For the CDR3, the DNA is TGTGCCAGCAGGGTGACAGCCTATAGCAATCAGCCCCAGCATTTT. It specifies CASRVTAYSNQPQHF. The rearrangement joins TRBV27 to TRBJ1-5, with a weak D call TRBD1 (5 bases). V was clipped by 6 bases and J by 0 bases, with 12 bases between them. Germline V gene data show CDR1 as MNHEY and CDR2 as SMNVEV (reference sequence). This CDR3 contains 15 residues.

J is TRBJ1-1 and V is TRBV7-9; 7 bases agree with TRBD1. The CDR3 extends over 14 amino acids. Trimming at V came to 5 bases and at J to 4 bases, leaving 7 bases not matched to a gene. The germline CDR1 and CDR2 sequences are SEHNR and FQNEAQ (reference sequence). CDR3 protein: CASSQIQGTTEAFF. CDR3 DNA sequence: TGTGCCAGCAGCCAGATACAGGGGACCACTGAAGCTTTCTTT.

The J gene is TRBJ1-2, the V gene TRBV20-1; TRBD1 aligns across 7 bases. Unmatched junction bases numbered 6, after V lost 5 bases and J lost 0 bases. The CDR3 runs 14 residues. In germline, CDR1 is DFQATT, CDR2 SNEGSKA (reference sequence). The CDR3 loop reads CSAGAGTANYGYTF. The CDR3 region has the DNA TGCAGTGCTGGTGCCGGGACAGCTAACTATGGCTACACCTTC.

Remarks on this clone: Other DNA sequences from this sample encode an identical CDR3 as well. V is TRBV9 and J is TRBJ2-7; 9 nucleotides align to TRBD1. CDR3 length equals 14 residues. With V trimmed by 0 bases and J by 2 bases, 0 bases remained unmatched. Germline CDR1 SGDLS, CDR2 YYNGEE. The CDR3 sequence is CASSVGTGAYEQYF. In nucleotides, the CDR3 is TGTGCCAGCAGCGTAGGGACAGGGGCCTACGAGCAGTACTTC.